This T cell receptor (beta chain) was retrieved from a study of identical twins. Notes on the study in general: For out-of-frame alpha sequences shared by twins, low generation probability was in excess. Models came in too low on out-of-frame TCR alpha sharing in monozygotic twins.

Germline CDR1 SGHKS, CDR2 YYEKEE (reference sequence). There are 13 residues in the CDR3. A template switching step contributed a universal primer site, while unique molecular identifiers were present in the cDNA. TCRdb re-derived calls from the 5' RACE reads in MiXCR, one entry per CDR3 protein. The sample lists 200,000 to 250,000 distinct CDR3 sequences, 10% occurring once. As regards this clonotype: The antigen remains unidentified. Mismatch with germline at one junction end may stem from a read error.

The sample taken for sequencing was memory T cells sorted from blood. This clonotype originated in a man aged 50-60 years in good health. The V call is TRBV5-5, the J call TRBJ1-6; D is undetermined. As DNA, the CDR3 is TGTGCCAGCAGCTTGGACACGGACTCACTCCTCCACTTT. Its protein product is CASSLDTDSLLHF. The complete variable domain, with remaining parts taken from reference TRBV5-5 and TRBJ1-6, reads DAGVTQSPTHLIKTRGQQVTLRCSPISGHKSVSWYQQVLGQGPQFIFQYYEKEERGRGNFPDRFSARQFPNYSSELNVNALLLGDSALYLCASSLDTDSLLHFGNGTRLTVT.